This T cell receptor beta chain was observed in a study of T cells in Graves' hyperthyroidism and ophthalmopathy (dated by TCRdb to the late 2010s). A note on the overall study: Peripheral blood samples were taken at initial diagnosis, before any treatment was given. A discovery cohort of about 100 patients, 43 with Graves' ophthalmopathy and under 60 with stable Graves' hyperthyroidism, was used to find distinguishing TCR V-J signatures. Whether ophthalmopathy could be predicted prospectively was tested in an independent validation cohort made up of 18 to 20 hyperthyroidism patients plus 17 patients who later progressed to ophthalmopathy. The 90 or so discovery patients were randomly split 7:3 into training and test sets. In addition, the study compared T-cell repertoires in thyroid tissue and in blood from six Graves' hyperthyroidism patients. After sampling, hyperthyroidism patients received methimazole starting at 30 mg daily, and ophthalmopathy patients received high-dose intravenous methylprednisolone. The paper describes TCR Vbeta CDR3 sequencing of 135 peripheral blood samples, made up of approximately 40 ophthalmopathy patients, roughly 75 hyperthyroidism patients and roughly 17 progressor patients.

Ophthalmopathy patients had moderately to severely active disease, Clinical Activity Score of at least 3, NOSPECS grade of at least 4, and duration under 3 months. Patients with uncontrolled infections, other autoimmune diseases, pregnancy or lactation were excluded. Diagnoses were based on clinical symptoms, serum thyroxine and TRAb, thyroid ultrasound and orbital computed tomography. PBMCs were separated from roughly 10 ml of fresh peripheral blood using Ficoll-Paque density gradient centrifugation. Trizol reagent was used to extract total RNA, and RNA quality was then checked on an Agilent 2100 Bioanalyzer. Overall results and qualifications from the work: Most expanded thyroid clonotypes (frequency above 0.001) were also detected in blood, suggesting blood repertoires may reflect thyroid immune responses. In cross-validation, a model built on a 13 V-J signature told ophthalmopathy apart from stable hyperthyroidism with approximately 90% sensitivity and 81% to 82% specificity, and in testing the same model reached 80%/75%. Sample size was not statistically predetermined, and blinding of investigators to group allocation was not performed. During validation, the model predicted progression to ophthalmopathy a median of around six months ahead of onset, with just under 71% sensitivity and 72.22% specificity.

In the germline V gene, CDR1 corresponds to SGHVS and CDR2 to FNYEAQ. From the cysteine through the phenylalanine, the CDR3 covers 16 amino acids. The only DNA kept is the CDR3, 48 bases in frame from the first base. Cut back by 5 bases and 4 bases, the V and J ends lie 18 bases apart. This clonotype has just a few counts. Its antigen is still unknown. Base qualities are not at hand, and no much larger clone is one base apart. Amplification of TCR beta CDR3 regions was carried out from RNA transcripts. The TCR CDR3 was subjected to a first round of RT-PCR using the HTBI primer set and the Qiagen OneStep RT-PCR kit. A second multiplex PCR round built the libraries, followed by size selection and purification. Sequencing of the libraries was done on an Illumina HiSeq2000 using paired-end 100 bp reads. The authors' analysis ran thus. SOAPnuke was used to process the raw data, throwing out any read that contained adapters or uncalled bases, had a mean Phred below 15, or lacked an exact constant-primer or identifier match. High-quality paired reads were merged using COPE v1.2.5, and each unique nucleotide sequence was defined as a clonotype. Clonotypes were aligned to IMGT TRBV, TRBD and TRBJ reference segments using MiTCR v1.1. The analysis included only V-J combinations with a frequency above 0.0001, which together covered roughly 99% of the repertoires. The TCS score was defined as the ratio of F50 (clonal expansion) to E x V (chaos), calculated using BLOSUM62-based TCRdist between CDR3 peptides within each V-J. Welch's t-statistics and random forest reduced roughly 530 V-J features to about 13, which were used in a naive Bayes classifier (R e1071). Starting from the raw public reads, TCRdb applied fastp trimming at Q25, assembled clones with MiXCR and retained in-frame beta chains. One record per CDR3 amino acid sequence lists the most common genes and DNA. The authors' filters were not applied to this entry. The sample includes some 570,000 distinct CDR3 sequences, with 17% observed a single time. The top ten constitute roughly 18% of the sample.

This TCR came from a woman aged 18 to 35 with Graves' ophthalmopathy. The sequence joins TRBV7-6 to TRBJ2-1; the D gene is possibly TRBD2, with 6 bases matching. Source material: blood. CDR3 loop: CASSPQPGLTYNEQFF. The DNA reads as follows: TGTGCCAGCAGCCCCCAACCGGGACTCACATACAATGAGCAGTTCTTC.